This paragraph reports one T cell receptor (beta chain). What it binds is not known. The data derive from a study of T cell responses to AZD1222 COVID-19 vaccine. Sequenced by immunoSEQ multiplex PCR; TCRdb stores in-frame clones only, minus some. The sample has some 50,000 clones; more than 60% are singletons. Study conclusions and caveats: Repertoire sampling was restricted to post-peak T cell response timepoints. Clonal diversity was possibly underestimated, and the donors were mostly white British, with more females. Seropositive AZD1222 recipients at baseline numbered only five to seven.

The sample here was peripheral blood, taken on day 0 of MenACWY control vaccination. This clonotype was obtained from an adult in good health.

CDR3 DNA sequence: TGTGCCAGCAGAACTAGCACAGATACGCAGTATTTT. Protein product: CASRTSTDTQYF. V usage is TRBV5-4 and J usage is TRBJ2-3; D is unclear. The germline gives CDR1 SGHNT, CDR2 YYREEE (reference sequence). The germline V and J ends were trimmed by 5 bases and 0 bases, with 4 bases remaining between them. There are 12 residues in the CDR3.